The rows below give T cell receptor beta chains drawn from one sample of a study of Ad26.COV2.S vaccination and SARS-CoV-2 variants. Here immunoSEQ multiplex PCR was the method, and the copy in TCRdb shows in-frame clones only, minus some. The sample has fewer than 500,000 clones, roughly 89% seen once. Here the sequenced sample was peripheral blood, taken in a trial of Ad26.COV2.S vaccine versus placebo. The receptors shown here come from a person between 18 and 65 years old who received the Ad26.COV2.S COVID-19 vaccine or a placebo. Both conserved end residues are part of each CDR3. Fields, in order: CDR3 DNA, CDR3 protein, J gene, clone size, D gene, V gene, CDR3 length. The D gene is left open where the match is weak. A row's size may be missing; if present it is once, few, many or a size class.

DNA: TGTGCCAGCAGTTACTACACTAGCGGGGTGGGGAATGAGCAGTTCTTC
CDR3: CASSYYTSGVGNEQFF
J: TRBJ2-1
size: .
D: TRBD2
V: TRBV6-5
length: 16

DNA: TGTGCCAGTAGAGGGAGAGAACTTGCAACTAATGAAAAACTGTTTTTT
CDR3: CASRGRELATNEKLFF
J: TRBJ1-4
size: .
D: .
V: TRBV19
length: 16

DNA: TGTGCCAGCAGTGAATCTGGGGCAGTTGGCTACACCTTC
CDR3: CASSESGAVGYTF
J: TRBJ1-2
size: .
D: .
V: TRBV25-1
length: 13

DNA: TGTGCCAGCAGTGAACAGCGGGACCCGGGAGATACGCAGTATTTT
CDR3: CASSEQRDPGDTQYF
J: TRBJ2-3
size: .
D: TRBD2
V: TRBV6-1
length: 15

DNA: TGCGCCAGCAGCCAAACGACCATGAACACTGAAGCTTTCTTT
CDR3: CASSQTTMNTEAFF
J: TRBJ1-1
size: .
D: .
V: TRBV4-3
length: 14

DNA: TGTGCCAGCAGCTTTTCAGGGGATCAGCCCCAGCATTTT
CDR3: CASSFSGDQPQHF
J: TRBJ1-5
size: .
D: .
V: TRBV7-6
length: 13

DNA: TGTGCCAGCAGCCACCTTGCTCTTAGAGGGGGAATGGATGAGCAGTTCTTC
CDR3: CASSHLALRGGMDEQFF
J: TRBJ2-1
size: .
D: .
V: TRBV3-1/TRBV3-2
length: 17

DNA: TGTGCCAGCAGTGGACAGGGGAATCAGCCCCAGCATTTT
CDR3: CASSGQGNQPQHF
J: TRBJ1-5
size: few
D: TRBD1
V: TRBV2
length: 13

DNA: TGTGCCAGCAGCTTGGGGGTTGAACGGGGAGGTCGGGATCAGCCCCAGCATTTT
CDR3: CASSLGVERGGRDQPQHF
J: TRBJ1-5
size: .
D: .
V: TRBV5-6
length: 18

DNA: TGTGCCAGCAGCTTGACCCCAGACAGCACTGAAGCTTTCTTT
CDR3: CASSLTPDSTEAFF
J: TRBJ1-1
size: .
D: .
V: TRBV5-6
length: 14

DNA: TGTGCCAGCAGCCAAGAGATCCCTTTTAAGGAGGGCCTCTATGGCTACACCTTC
CDR3: CASSQEIPFKEGLYGYTF
J: TRBJ1-2
size: .
D: .
V: TRBV3-1/TRBV3-2
length: 18

DNA: TGCGCCAGCAGCTTGGCTTTGGTTGGGGCCGGGGAGCTGTTTTTT
CDR3: CASSLALVGAGELFF
J: TRBJ2-2
size: few
D: .
V: TRBV5-1
length: 15

DNA: TGTGCCAGCGCACCGGGGAACACCGGGGAGCTGTTTTTT
CDR3: CASAPGNTGELFF
J: TRBJ2-2
size: .
D: .
V: TRBV6-5
length: 13

DNA: TGCGCCAGCAGCTCCGGGACAGGGGGCACAGAGACCCAGTACTTC
CDR3: CASSSGTGGTETQYF
J: TRBJ2-5
size: .
D: TRBD1
V: TRBV5-1
length: 15

DNA: TGTGCCAGCTCACACGGACAGACTGAAGCTTTCTTT
CDR3: CASSHGQTEAFF
J: TRBJ1-1
size: .
D: .
V: TRBV18
length: 12

DNA: TGCAGCGTTGATATGTCCACCGGGGGAGATACGCAGTATTTT
CDR3: CSVDMSTGGDTQYF
J: TRBJ2-3
size: .
D: .
V: TRBV29-1
length: 14

DNA: TGTGCCAGCAGCTTAGCTGGTAGCGGGAACCAGTTCTTC
CDR3: CASSLAGSGNQFF
J: TRBJ2-1
size: .
D: TRBD2
V: TRBV7-2
length: 13

DNA: TGTGCCAGCAGCTTTCGGCGGATGAACACCGGGGAGCTGTTTTTT
CDR3: CASSFRRMNTGELFF
J: TRBJ2-2
size: once
D: .
V: TRBV13
length: 15

DNA: TGTGCCAGCAGTTTGGAGTGGCGGTCACCCCTCCACTTT
CDR3: CASSLEWRSPLHF
J: TRBJ1-6
size: .
D: .
V: TRBV6-5
length: 13

DNA: TGCGCCAGCAGCCAAGAGCCGGGCTCCTACAATGAGCAGTTCTTC
CDR3: CASSQEPGSYNEQFF
J: TRBJ2-1
size: .
D: .
V: TRBV4-3
length: 15

DNA: TGCAGCGTTGAAGGGGCCTACAGCGGGTACAATGAGCAGTTCTTC
CDR3: CSVEGAYSGYNEQFF
J: TRBJ2-1
size: .
D: .
V: TRBV29-1
length: 15

DNA: TGTGCCTGGAGTGTATATGGTGATACGCAGTATTTT
CDR3: CAWSVYGDTQYF
J: TRBJ2-3
size: .
D: .
V: TRBV30
length: 12

DNA: TGTGCCAGCAGCCCAGGATCAGTCGGGGCCAACGTCCTGACTTTC
CDR3: CASSPGSVGANVLTF
J: TRBJ2-6
size: .
D: .
V: TRBV7-3
length: 15

DNA: TGCGCCAGCAGCCAAGATTTACAGGGTGGTCTCATTTTGTATAATTCACCCCTCCACTTT
CDR3: CASSQDLQGGLILYNSPLHF
J: TRBJ1-6
size: .
D: .
V: TRBV4-3
length: 20

DNA: TGTGCCAGCAGCTTAGTATCCGGCGTCGTGAGTGAGCAGTTCTTC
CDR3: CASSLVSGVVSEQFF
J: TRBJ2-1
size: .
D: .
V: TRBV7-2
length: 15

DNA: TGCGCCAGCAGCGACCCACAGGGTGGGAACACTGAAGCTTTCTTT
CDR3: CASSDPQGGNTEAFF
J: TRBJ1-1
size: .
D: .
V: TRBV5-1
length: 15

DNA: TGTGCCTGGAGTGTTGGACAGGGCTACAGGGCGGCTTTCTTT
CDR3: CAWSVGQGYRAAFF
J: TRBJ1-1
size: .
D: TRBD1
V: TRBV30
length: 14

DNA: TGTGCCAGCTCACCAAGGGGAGTTGGCAATCAGCCCCAGCATTTT
CDR3: CASSPRGVGNQPQHF
J: TRBJ1-5
size: .
D: .
V: TRBV18
length: 15

DNA: TGTGCCAGCAGCTTTTATTCGGGGGCGAATCAGCCCCAGCATTTT
CDR3: CASSFYSGANQPQHF
J: TRBJ1-5
size: once
D: .
V: TRBV7-2
length: 15

DNA: TGTGCCTGGAGTCAGTCGGGCCGGCAAACCTCTCTTGGCTCTGGAAACACCATATATTTT
CDR3: CAWSQSGRQTSLGSGNTIYF
J: TRBJ1-3
size: .
D: .
V: TRBV30
length: 20

DNA: TGTGCCAGCAGCTTAGGGGCTGCCCTCGTTACCGGGGAGCTGTTTTTT
CDR3: CASSLGAALVTGELFF
J: TRBJ2-2
size: .
D: .
V: TRBV7-6
length: 16

DNA: TGTGCCAGCAGTTATCAGGGTATAGCCAAAAACATTCAGTACTTC
CDR3: CASSYQGIAKNIQYF
J: TRBJ2-4
size: .
D: .
V: TRBV27
length: 15

DNA: TGCGCCAGCAGCCCCGCGGGGCAGGGCTCCTACAATGAGCAGTTCTTC
CDR3: CASSPAGQGSYNEQFF
J: TRBJ2-1
size: .
D: .
V: TRBV5-1
length: 16

DNA: TGTGCCATTGCGAGACAGGCCACAGATACGCAGTATTTT
CDR3: CAIARQATDTQYF
J: TRBJ2-3
size: .
D: .
V: TRBV12-3/TRBV12-4
length: 13

DNA: TGTGCCAGCAGCTCACTAGTCTACAATGAGCAGTTCTTC
CDR3: CASSSLVYNEQFF
J: TRBJ2-1
size: .
D: .
V: TRBV7-9
length: 13

DNA: TGTGCAGGGACTGGCCAGAACTCCGGGGAGCTGTTTTTT
CDR3: CAGTGQNSGELFF
J: TRBJ2-2
size: .
D: .
V: TRBV7-2
length: 13

DNA: TGTGCCAGCAGCCAACTCTTGATTAGGGGTACCGGGGAGCTGTTTTTT
CDR3: CASSQLLIRGTGELFF
J: TRBJ2-2
size: .
D: .
V: TRBV14
length: 16

DNA: TGTGCCAGCAGTTACCAGGGCGGTAGGAGCGCTGAAGCTTTCTTT
CDR3: CASSYQGGRSAEAFF
J: TRBJ1-1
size: .
D: .
V: TRBV6-5
length: 15

DNA: TGTGCCTGGAGTGCCCAGGGGGCAGGGGATCAGCCCCAGCATTTT
CDR3: CAWSAQGAGDQPQHF
J: TRBJ1-5
size: .
D: TRBD1
V: TRBV30
length: 15

DNA: TGTGCCAGCAGCGGGAACTTAGGACTAGCGGGGGCCACAGATACGCAGTATTTT
CDR3: CASSGNLGLAGATDTQYF
J: TRBJ2-3
size: .
D: TRBD2
V: TRBV7-3
length: 18

DNA: TGTGCCAGCAGTGAACTCTACGAGCAGTACTTC
CDR3: CASSELYEQYF
J: TRBJ2-7
size: .
D: .
V: TRBV6-1
length: 11

DNA: TGTGCCAGCAGCTTCCTAGCGGGAACCGGGGAGCTGTTTTTT
CDR3: CASSFLAGTGELFF
J: TRBJ2-2
size: .
D: TRBD2
V: TRBV5-6
length: 14

DNA: TGTGCCAGCAGCTTATACGGGGGTTTATGGAATGAGCAGTTCTTC
CDR3: CASSLYGGLWNEQFF
J: TRBJ2-1
size: .
D: .
V: TRBV7-2
length: 15

DNA: TGTGCCAGCAGCGATCACCAGACAGGGAACAATGAGCAGTTCTTC
CDR3: CASSDHQTGNNEQFF
J: TRBJ2-1
size: .
D: TRBD1
V: TRBV5-4
length: 15

DNA: TGTGCCAGCAGCCCCTTGCGACCCCCTTACGAGCAGTACTTC
CDR3: CASSPLRPPYEQYF
J: TRBJ2-7
size: .
D: .
V: TRBV7-2
length: 14

DNA: TGTGCCAGCAGAGTAACGGGCGGCACAGATACGCAGTATTTT
CDR3: CASRVTGGTDTQYF
J: TRBJ2-3
size: .
D: .
V: TRBV2
length: 14

DNA: TGTGCTAGCAGCTTATGTTGGGTCCCGGGCGGACAGCCCCAGCATTTT
CDR3: CASSLCWVPGGQPQHF
J: TRBJ1-5
size: .
D: .
V: TRBV7-7
length: 16

DNA: TGTGCCAGCAGCTTAACAGGGAATCAGCCCCAGCATTTT
CDR3: CASSLTGNQPQHF
J: TRBJ1-5
size: .
D: .
V: TRBV7-9
length: 13

DNA: TGCGCCAGCAGCTTGGCGAACTATGGCTACACCTTC
CDR3: CASSLANYGYTF
J: TRBJ1-2
size: .
D: .
V: TRBV5-1
length: 12

DNA: TGTGCCAGCAGCTTACAGTACGAGCAGTACTTC
CDR3: CASSLQYEQYF
J: TRBJ2-7
size: .
D: .
V: TRBV11-2
length: 11

DNA: TGTGCCGGCCAGGGGGTCCAGGGGCAAGAGACCCAGTACTTC
CDR3: CAGQGVQGQETQYF
J: TRBJ2-5
size: .
D: TRBD1
V: TRBV2
length: 14